The 10 T cell receptor beta chains in this list originate from one sample, sequenced in a study of CD8+ T cells in alopecia areata (dated by TCRdb to the late 2010s). Library creation used the immunoSEQ multiplex PCR assay. To provide template for TCR sequencing, every sample had RNA extracted and reverse transcribed into cDNA. Sourced from immuneACCESS, this table was stored by TCRdb with only in-frame sequences that have V and J called. A share of the clones is absent; for the studies checked, an unresolved V gene accounts for under half, and the remainder has no known explanation. For this sample, more than 1,500 clones are listed, none of them singletons. Over 30% of the sample is in the top ten clones. Cells from pooled mouse cutaneous lymph nodes were stained for CD4, CD8alpha, NKG2D, NKG2ACE and other markers and then sorted on a BD Influx. Sequencing input: CD8+ T cells sorted from a lymph node. The receptors here all came from a C3H/HeJ mouse with alopecia areata. The strain in question carries the MHC haplotype H2-k.

At least ten counts were recorded for this clone. Genes here carry mouse names. The CDR3 goes on 4 residues after the read ends, and that part is filled in from the germline J gene. V is TRBV13-3 and J is TRBJ2-1; the match to TRBD1 covers 9 bases. V trimming: 2 bases; J trimming: 5 bases; junction bases outside the gene matches: 5. The CDR3 extends over 15 amino acids. Germline V gene data show CDR1 as NNHDY and CDR2 as SYVADS. The sequenced CDR3 bases are TGTGCCAGCAGTGAATGGGACAGGGTGGATGCT. It is translated as CASSEWDRVDA. The whole CDR3 region reads CASSEWDRVDAEQFF.

This clone showed up many times. Here the gene names and germline are mouse. Read sequence stops 4 residues before the CDR3 end, and the germline J gene provides the missing end. This rearrangement joins TRBV17 to TRBJ2-7, with 7 bases lining up with TRBD1. V dropped 3 bases and J dropped 0; count of bases not matched to a gene: 2. This CDR3 is 14 amino acids long. Germline CDR1 reads MNHDT; CDR2 reads YYDKIL. The CDR3 sequence: CASSSRDSSYEQYF. Partial CDR3 DNA: TGTGCTAGCAGTAGTAGGGACAGCTCCTAT.

Regarding this clone: Gene names and germline refer to mouse. The read gets to within 4 residues of the CDR3 end, and the germline J gene fills in the rest. This chain uses TRBV5 with TRBJ2-2, with 7 bases that match TRBD1. Per germline, CDR1 LGHNA and CDR2 YNLKQL (reference sequence). After removal of 4 bases from V and 0 bases from J, the junction contained 5 bases not matched to a gene. CDR3 size: 16 residues. CDR3 loop: CASSLRQGTNTGQLYF. CDR3 DNA, as far as it was read: TGTGCCAGCAGCCTACGACAGGGCACAAACACCGGG.

This clone occurred many times. Mouse germline and gene names are used. The CDR3 loop reads CTCSASTGGNQDTQYF. The part of the CDR3 DNA that was read is TGCACCTGCAGTGCCTCGACTGGGGGGAACCAAGAC. The chain combines TRBV1 with TRBJ2-5; TRBD2 agrees at 10 bases. The read is 4 residues too short to cover the CDR3 end, so that end is filled in from the germline J gene. The germline CDR1 and CDR2 sequences are NSQYPW and LRSPGD (reference sequence). This CDR3 region has 16 residues. With 3 bases clipped from V and 0 bases from J, the junction kept 3 bases outside the gene matches.

Concerning this clone itself: The gene names given are mouse names. The read gets to within 4 residues of the CDR3 end, and the germline J gene fills in the rest. This chain connects TRBV13-2 to TRBJ2-5, with 11 bases identical to TRBD2. The germline CDR1 and CDR2 sequences are NNHNN and SYGAGS (reference sequence). The CDR3 has 17 amino acids. Trimming cost V 0 bases and J 3 bases; bases outside gene matches: 6. The CDR3 reads CASGDAQDWGGQDTQYF. CDR3 DNA, as far as it was read: TGTGCCAGCGGTGATGCACAAGACTGGGGGGGACAAGAC.

Within the sample, this clone is medium-sized (0.01 to 0.1%). Mouse names are used for the genes. The read falls 4 residues short of the CDR3 end, and the missing part is taken from the germline J gene. The chain recombines TRBV13-1 with TRBJ2-5; TRBD2 aligns across 7 bases. This CDR3 has 14 amino acids. CDR1 is NSHNY, CDR2 SYGAGN, per germline. This chain's CDR3 is CASSGGGREDTQYF. CDR3 DNA, as far as it was read: TGTGCCAGCAGTGGGGGGGGAAGGGAAGAC.

About this clone: Germline and genes: mouse. The read falls 4 residues short of the CDR3 end, and the missing part is taken from the germline J gene. The rearrangement uses TRBV13-2 and TRBJ2-5; possible D gene TRBD2, 5 bases. V lost 1 base and J 1 base, leaving 10 bases between the germline ends. The CDR3 is made up of 15 amino acids. Germline CDR1 NNHNN, CDR2 SYGAGS (reference sequence). The CDR3 bases that were read are TGTGCCAGCGGTGATTTTGGGGATGACCAAGAC. Translating gives CASGDFGDDQD. The full-length CDR3 reads as CASGDFGDDQDTQYF.

In its sample, this clone was seen many times. Gene names follow the mouse nomenclature. Read sequence stops 4 residues before the CDR3 end, and the germline J gene provides the missing end. The chain carries TRBV29 and TRBJ2-3; 12 bases map to TRBD2. The V gene end was trimmed by 5 bases and the J gene end by 3 bases; junction bases not matched to a gene: 3. In germline, CDR1 is MSHET, CDR2 SYDVDS. CDR3 length: 15 residues. The DNA read from the CDR3 is TGTGCTAGCAGTCACGGGACTGGGGGGGCAGAA. Its translation: CASSHGTGGAE. The full CDR3 protein is CASSHGTGGAETLYF.

As for this clone: The gene symbols are mouse symbols. The read gets to within 4 residues of the CDR3 end, and the germline J gene fills in the rest. This specimen includes other DNA sequences encoding the same CDR3. This chain joins TRBV19 and TRBJ1-1; 9 bases line up with TRBD1. The CDR3 extends over 14 amino acids. V gave up 3 bases and J gave up 4 bases; unmatched junction bases: 4. Germline CDR1 and CDR2: FNHDT and SITEND (reference sequence). CDR3 amino acids: CASSKGQGGTEVFF. CDR3 DNA, as far as it was read: TGTGCCAGCAGTAAGGGACAGGGTGGCACA.

This clone has just a few counts. Here the gene names and germline are mouse. The read ends 4 residues early relative to the CDR3; the germline J gene fills the gap. This chain joins TRBV5 and TRBJ2-1; 7 bases fit TRBD2. The CDR3 length is 16 residues. Germline CDR1 is LGHNA and CDR2 is YNLKQL (reference sequence). The trim removed 0 bases at V and 1 base at J, leaving 3 bases unmatched. The sequenced CDR3 bases are TGTGCCAGCAGCCAAGACGGGGGGGGAAACTATGCT. Amino acids: CASSQDGGGNYA. The whole CDR3 sequence reads CASSQDGGGNYAEQFF.